This T cell receptor beta chain originates from a study of regulatory T cells in long-lasting Graves disease. Trimming cost V 6 bases and J 8 bases, with 13 bases left between them. CDR3 length: 12 residues. Germline CDR1 and CDR2: LGHNT and FRNRAP. Described time point: newly diagnosed GD, antithyroid drugs for less than 3 months. From PBMCs, RNA was extracted and then used to make the TCR library. In this cohort, patients came from an endocrinology department located in Xi'an, China. iRepertoire HTBI primers and Arm-PCR of CDR3 regions built TCR beta libraries. MiXCR was run by TCRdb on the multiplex PCR reads, yielding one entry per CDR3 protein. The sample lists 320,000 or so distinct CDR3 sequences, under 20% occurring once.

The receptor's source is a female donor with Graves disease. The J gene is TRBJ1-2, the V gene TRBV12-5; D perhaps matches TRBD1 (6 bases). This sample comprised peripheral blood mononuclear cells (PBMCs), obtained at new diagnosis, from a patient treated with antithyroid drugs. CDR3 bases: TGTGCTAGTGGGGGAGGGGGGGAAGGCTACACCTTC. Residues: CASGGGGEGYTF.